This record concerns one T cell receptor (beta chain) sequence. This record comes from a study of blood T cell repertoires in COVID-19. The wider study: The United States, Italy and Spain provided the acute and convalescent COVID-19 samples.

The repertoire was sequenced with immunoSEQ multiplex PCR; TCRdb's copy has only in-frame clones and lacks some. The sample includes 200,000 to 250,000 clones, around 90% of them seen just once. The Seattle patients, enrolled during active infection, were followed longitudinally. The sequencing input was peripheral blood. The source of this sequence is a man between 25 and 39 years old with COVID-19, enrolled during active disease.

For the CDR3, the DNA is TGTGCCAGCAGCTCCGACGGACACCTTTTTCCCCTCCACTTT. Protein: CASSSDGHLFPLHF. This sequence joins TRBV7-8 and TRBJ1-6; a weak D match, TRBD1 (5 bases). From germline, CDR1 is SGHVS and CDR2 FQNEAQ. Trimming took 4 bases from V and 13 from J, leaving 17 bases between them. The length of the CDR3 is 14 residues.